Given below is one T cell receptor (beta chain) in context. Antigen: not known. The length of the CDR3 is 11 residues. Germline V CDR1 and CDR2: SQVTM, ANQGSEA. Trimming removed 5 bases at V and 8 bases at J, with 10 bases between. The data stem from a study of shared clonotypes between healthy human individuals. About the research overall: For every donor, three CD4 naive, three CD4 memory, two CD8 naive and one CD8 memory plates were used. Findings and limits, study-wide: The sampled material consisted only of blood, and tissue repertoires are likely to differ.

Assay used: immunoSEQ multiplex PCR; TCRdb lists only in-frame clones, some missing. The profile covers about 2.2 million clones, with 90% to 95% appearing a single time and around 1.7% taken by the ten largest. Positively selected for CCR7, the CD45RO-negative cells used as naive CD8 cells excluded terminally differentiated effector memory CD45RA+ cells. Material: naive CD8+ T cells from PBMCs. This TCR was sampled from a young man in good health. Some clones in this sample may be carry-over from other donors' samples. The chain recombines TRBV29-1 with TRBJ2-1; D gene ambiguous. The DNA for the CDR3 is TGCAGCGTTATAATCACTCATGAGCAGTTCTTC. This sequence encodes CSVIITHEQFF.